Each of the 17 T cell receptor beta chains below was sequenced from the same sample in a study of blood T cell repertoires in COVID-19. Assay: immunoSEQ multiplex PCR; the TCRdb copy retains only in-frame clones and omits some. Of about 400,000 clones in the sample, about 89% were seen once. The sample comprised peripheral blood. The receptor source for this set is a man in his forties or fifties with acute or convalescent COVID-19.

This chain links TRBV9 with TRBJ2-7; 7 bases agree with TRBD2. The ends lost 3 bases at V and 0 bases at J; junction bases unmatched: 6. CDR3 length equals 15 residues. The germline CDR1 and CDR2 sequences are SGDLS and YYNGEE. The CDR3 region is CASSAQGGSSYEQYF. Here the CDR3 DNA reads TGTGCCAGCAGCGCCCAGGGCGGGAGCTCCTACGAGCAGTACTTC. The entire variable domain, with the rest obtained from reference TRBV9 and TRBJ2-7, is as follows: DSGVTQTPKHLITATGQRVTLRCSPRSGDLSVYWYQQSLDQGLQFLIQYYNGEERAKGNILERFSAQQFPDLHSELNLSSLELGDSALYFCASSAQGGSSYEQYFGPGTRLTVT.

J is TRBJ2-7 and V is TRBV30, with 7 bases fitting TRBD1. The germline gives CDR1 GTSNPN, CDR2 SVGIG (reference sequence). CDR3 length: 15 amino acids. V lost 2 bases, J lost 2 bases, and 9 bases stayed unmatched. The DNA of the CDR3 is TGTGCCTGGAGTCAGACGAGGACAGGACCCTACGAGCAGTACTTC. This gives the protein CAWSQTRTGPYEQYF.

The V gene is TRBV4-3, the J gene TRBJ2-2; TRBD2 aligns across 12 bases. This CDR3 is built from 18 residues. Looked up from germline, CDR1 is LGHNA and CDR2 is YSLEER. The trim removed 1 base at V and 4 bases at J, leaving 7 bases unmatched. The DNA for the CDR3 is TGCGCCAGCAGCCAAGTAGGTCTAGCGGGGGGGATCACCGGGGAGCTGTTTTTT. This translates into CASSQVGLAGGITGELFF.

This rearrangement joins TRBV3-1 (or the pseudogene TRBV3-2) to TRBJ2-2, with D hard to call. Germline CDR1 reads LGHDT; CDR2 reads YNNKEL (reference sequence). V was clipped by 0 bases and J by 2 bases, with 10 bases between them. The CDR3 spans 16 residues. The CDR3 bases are TGTGCCAGCAGCCAAGACGTCCGGGTTAACACCGGGGAGCTGTTTTTT. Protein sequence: CASSQDVRVNTGELFF.

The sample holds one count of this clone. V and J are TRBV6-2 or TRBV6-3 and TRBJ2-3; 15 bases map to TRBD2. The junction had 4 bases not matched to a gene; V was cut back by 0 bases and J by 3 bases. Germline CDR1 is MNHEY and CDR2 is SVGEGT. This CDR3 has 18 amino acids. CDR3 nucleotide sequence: TGTGCCAGCAGTTACTCCGGACTAGCGGGAGGGCAGACAGATACGCAGTATTTT. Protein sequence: CASSYSGLAGGQTDTQYF.

CDR3 loop: CASSQEPRGAHAEAFF. In nucleotides, the CDR3 is TGCGCCAGCAGCCAAGAACCCAGGGGAGCCCACGCTGAAGCTTTCTTT. This chain joins TRBV4-1 and TRBJ1-1; D may be TRBD1 (6 bases). CDR1 and CDR2 (germline): MGHRA, YSYEKL. Trimming shortened V by 0 bases and J by 6 bases, and 17 bases separated the two germline ends. CDR3 size: 16 residues.

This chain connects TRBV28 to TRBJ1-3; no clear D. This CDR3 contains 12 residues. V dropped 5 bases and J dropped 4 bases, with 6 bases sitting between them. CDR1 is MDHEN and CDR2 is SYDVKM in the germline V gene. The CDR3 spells CASSKQGNTIYF. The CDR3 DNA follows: TGTGCCAGCAGTAAACAGGGAAACACCATATATTTT.

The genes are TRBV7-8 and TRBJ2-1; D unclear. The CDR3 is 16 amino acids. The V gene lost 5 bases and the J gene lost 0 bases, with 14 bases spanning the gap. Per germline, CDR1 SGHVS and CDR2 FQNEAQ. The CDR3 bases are TGTGCCAGCAGCAACGCTAGACGCGGCTCCTACAATGAGCAGTTCTTC. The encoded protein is CASSNARRGSYNEQFF.

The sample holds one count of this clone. The chain's CDR3 is CASSLGGGLANYGYTF. The CDR3 bases are TGTGCCAGCAGCTTGGGGGGCGGCCTGGCTAACTATGGCTACACCTTC. The chain employs TRBV5-4 and TRBJ1-2; perhaps TRBD1 as D (5 bases). The germline V gene has CDR1 SGHNT and CDR2 YYREEE (reference sequence). The CDR3 loop spans 16 amino acids. Trimming pared 0 bases from V and 0 bases from J, leaving 12 bases between.

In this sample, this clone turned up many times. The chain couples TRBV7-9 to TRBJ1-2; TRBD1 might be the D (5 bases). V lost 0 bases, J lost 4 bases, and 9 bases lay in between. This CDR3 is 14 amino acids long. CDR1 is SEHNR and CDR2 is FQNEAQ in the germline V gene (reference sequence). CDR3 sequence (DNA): TGTGCCAGCAGCTTAGCAGGGGCTGGCTATGGCTACACCTTC. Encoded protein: CASSLAGAGYGYTF.

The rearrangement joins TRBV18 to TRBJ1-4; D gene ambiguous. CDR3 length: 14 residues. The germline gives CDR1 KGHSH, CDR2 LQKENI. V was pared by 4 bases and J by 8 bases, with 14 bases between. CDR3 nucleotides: TGTGCCAGCTCACACGGCGGTCCGGGGGAAAAACTGTTTTTT. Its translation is CASSHGGPGEKLFF.

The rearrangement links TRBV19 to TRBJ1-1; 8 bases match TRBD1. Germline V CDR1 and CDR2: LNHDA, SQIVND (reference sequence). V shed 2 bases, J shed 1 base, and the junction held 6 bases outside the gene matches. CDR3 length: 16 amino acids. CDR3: CASSIYPTGANTEAFF. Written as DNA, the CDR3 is TGTGCCAGTAGTATATATCCGACAGGGGCGAACACTGAAGCTTTCTTT.

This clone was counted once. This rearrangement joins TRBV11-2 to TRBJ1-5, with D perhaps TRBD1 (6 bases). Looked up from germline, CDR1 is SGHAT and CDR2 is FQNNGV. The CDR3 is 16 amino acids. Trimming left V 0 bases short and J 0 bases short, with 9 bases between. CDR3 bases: TGTGCCAGCAGCTTAGAGGGGGGGCATAGCAATCAGCCCCAGCATTTT. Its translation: CASSLEGGHSNQPQHF.

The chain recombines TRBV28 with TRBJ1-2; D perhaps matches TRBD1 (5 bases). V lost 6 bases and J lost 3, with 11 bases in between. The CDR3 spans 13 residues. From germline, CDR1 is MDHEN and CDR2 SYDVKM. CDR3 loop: CASSLGEDYGYTF. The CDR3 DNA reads TGTGCCAGCAGCCTAGGGGAGGACTATGGCTACACCTTC.

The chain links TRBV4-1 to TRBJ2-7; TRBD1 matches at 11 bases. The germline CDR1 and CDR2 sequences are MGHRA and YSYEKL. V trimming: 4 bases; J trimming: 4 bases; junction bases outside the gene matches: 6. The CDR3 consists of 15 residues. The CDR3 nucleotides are TGCGCCAGCAGCCGCCCCGGGACAGGGGGGTACGAGCAGTACTTC. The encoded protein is CASSRPGTGGYEQYF.

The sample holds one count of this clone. This CDR3 reads CASSETGTGAYGYTF. In DNA, the CDR3 is TGTGCCAGCAGTGAAACCGGGACAGGGGCCTATGGCTACACCTTC. The chain couples TRBV6-1 to TRBJ1-2; TRBD1 aligns across 10 bases. V trimming: 2 bases; J trimming: 4 bases; junction bases outside the gene matches: 4. The CDR3 length is 15 residues. The V gene's germline CDR1 is MNHNS and CDR2 SASEGT.

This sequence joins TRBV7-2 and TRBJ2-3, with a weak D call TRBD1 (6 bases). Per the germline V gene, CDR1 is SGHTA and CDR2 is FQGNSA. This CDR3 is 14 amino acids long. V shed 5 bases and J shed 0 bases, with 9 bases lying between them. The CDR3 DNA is TGTGCCAGCAGCCGCGGACAGAGCACAGATACGCAGTATTTT. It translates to CASSRGQSTDTQYF.